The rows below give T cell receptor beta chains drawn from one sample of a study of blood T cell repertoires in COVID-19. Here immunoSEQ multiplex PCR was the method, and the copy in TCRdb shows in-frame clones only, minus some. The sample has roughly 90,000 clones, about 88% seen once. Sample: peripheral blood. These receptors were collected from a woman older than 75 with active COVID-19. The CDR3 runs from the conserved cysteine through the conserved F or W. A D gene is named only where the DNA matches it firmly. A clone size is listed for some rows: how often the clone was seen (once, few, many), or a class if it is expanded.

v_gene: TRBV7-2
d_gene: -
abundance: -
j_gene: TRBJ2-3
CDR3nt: TGTGCCAGCAGCTTCGGGGATACGCAGTATTTT
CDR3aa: CASSFGDTQYF

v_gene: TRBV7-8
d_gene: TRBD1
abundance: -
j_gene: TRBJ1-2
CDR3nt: TGTGCCAGCAGCCAGAGGTGGGACAGGATCGGGGGTGGCTACACCTTC
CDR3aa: CASSQRWDRIGGGYTF

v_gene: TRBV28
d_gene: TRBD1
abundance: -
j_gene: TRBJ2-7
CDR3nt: TGTGCCAGCAGGGGCGACAGGGCCGACGAGCAGTACTTC
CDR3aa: CASRGDRADEQYF

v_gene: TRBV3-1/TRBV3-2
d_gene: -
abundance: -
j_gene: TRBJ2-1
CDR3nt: TGTGCCAGCAGCCAAGACAGGGTCAATGAGCAGTTCTTC
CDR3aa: CASSQDRVNEQFF

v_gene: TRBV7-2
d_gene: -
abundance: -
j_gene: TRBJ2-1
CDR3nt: TGTGCCAGCGCTCTCGGGTCAAAGGGAGCCAATGAGCAGTTCTTC
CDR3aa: CASALGSKGANEQFF

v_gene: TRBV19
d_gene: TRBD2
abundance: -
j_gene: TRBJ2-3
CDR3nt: TGTGCCAGTAGTATTACTAGCGGGAGCCATACGCAGTATTTT
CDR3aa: CASSITSGSHTQYF

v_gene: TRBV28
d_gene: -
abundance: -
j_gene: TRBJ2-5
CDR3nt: TGTGCCAGCAGTCTTAGGGGGGAGACCCAGTACTTC
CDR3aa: CASSLRGETQYF

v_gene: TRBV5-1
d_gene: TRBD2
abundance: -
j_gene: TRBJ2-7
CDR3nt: TGCGCCAGCAGCTCCACGGGACTAGCATACGAGCAGTACTTC
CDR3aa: CASSSTGLAYEQYF

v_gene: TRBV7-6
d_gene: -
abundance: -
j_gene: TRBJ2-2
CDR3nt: TGTGCCAGCAGCTCAATACAGGGTCAAACCGGGGAGCTGTTTTTT
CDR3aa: CASSSIQGQTGELFF

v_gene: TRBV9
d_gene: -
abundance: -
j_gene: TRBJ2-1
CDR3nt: TGTGCCAGCAGCGATAGGATAAGACAACCCTTGCCCTACAATGAGCAGTTCTTC
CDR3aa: CASSDRIRQPLPYNEQFF

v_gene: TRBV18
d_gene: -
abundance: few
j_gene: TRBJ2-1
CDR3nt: TGTGCCAGCTCACCATTCGGTTACTCCTACAATGAGCAGTTCTTC
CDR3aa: CASSPFGYSYNEQFF

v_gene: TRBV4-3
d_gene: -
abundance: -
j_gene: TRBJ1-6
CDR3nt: TGCGCCAGCAGCCAAGAAAGGACCCAGGGTTATTCACCCCTCCACTTT
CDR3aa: CASSQERTQGYSPLHF

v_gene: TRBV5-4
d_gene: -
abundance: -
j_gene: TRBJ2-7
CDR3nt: TGTGCCAGCAGCTACGGAAGGACAGACTCCTACGAGCAGTACTTC
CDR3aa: CASSYGRTDSYEQYF

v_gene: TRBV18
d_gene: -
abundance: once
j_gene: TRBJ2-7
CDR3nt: TGTGCCAGCTCACCTACGGTCGGGGAGTATTACTTC
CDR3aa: CASSPTVGEYYF

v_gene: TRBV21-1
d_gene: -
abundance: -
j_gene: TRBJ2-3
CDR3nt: TGTGCCAGCAGCAGCGGGACTAGCGGGGCACGCAGAGATACGCAGTATTTT
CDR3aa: CASSSGTSGARRDTQYF

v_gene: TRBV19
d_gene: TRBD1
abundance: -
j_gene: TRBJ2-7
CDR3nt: TGTGCCAGTAGTCCGAAGGGGGCCCTAACTGGTCACGAGCAGTACTTC
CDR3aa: CASSPKGALTGHEQYF

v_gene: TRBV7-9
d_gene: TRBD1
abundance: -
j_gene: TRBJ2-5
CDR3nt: TGTGCCAGCAGCATATCCGGGACAGGCGGGACCCAGTACTTC
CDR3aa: CASSISGTGGTQYF

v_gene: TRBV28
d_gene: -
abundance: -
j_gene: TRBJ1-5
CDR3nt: TGTGCCAGCAGTCAGGGAGGCGCCCAGCCCCAGCATTTT
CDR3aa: CASSQGGAQPQHF

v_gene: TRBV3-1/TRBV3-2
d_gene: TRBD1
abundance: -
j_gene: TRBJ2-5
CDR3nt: TGTGCCAGCAAGAAACAGGGGGCTCAGGAGACCCAGTACTTC
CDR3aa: CASKKQGAQETQYF

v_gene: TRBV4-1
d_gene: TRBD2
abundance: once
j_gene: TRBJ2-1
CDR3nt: TGCGCCAGCAGGAGGTATGAGGGCGGGAGGTTTTACTCCTACAATGAGCAGTTCTTC
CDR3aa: CASRRYEGGRFYSYNEQFF

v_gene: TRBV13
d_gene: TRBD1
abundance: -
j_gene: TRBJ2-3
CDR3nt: TGTGCCAGCAGCTCGCCAGCCGGACAGGGGGCTTACGCAGATACGCAGTATTTT
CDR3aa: CASSSPAGQGAYADTQYF

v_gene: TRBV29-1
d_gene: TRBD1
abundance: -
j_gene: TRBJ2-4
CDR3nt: TGCAGCGTTGCCGAGGACAGGAACTATCAGTACTTC
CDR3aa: CSVAEDRNYQYF

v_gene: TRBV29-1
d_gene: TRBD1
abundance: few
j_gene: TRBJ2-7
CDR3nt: TGCAGCGTTGAAGCCCAGGGGGCAAGGGAGCAGTACTTC
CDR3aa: CSVEAQGAREQYF

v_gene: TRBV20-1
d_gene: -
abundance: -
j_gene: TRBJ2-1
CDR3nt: TGCAGTGCCACTCGGGACAATGAGCAGTTCTTC
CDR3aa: CSATRDNEQFF

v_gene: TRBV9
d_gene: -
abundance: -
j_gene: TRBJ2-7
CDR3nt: TGTGCCAGCAGCGTAGGCGGGACAGTCACCTACGAGCAGTACTTC
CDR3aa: CASSVGGTVTYEQYF

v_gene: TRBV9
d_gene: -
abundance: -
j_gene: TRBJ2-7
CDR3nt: TGTGCCAGCAGCGAGGGGTCCGGCATCTCCTACGAGCAGTACTTC
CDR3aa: CASSEGSGISYEQYF

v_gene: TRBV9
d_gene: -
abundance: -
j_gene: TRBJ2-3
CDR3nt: TGTGCCAGCAGCGTAGAGTGGCGGGGATGGCGGGATAGCACAGATACGCAGTATTTT
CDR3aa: CASSVEWRGWRDSTDTQYF

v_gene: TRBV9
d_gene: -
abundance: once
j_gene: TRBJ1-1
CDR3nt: TGTGCCAGCAGCGTAGCCGGGGATTCAACTGAAGCTTTCTTT
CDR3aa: CASSVAGDSTEAFF

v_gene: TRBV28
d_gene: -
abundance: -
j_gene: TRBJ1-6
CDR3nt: TGTGCCAGCAGACCCGGGGGGGGCCGAAGCTCCTATAATTCACCCCTCCACTTT
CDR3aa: CASRPGGGRSSYNSPLHF

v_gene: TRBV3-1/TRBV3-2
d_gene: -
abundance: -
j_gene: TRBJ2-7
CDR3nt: TGTGCCAGCAGCCACGCTTGGTCGGTGCAATCCTCCTACGAGCAGTACTTC
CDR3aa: CASSHAWSVQSSYEQYF

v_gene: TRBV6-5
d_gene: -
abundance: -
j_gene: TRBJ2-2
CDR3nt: TGTGCCAGCAGCCAGATAGGGGAGCTGTTTTTT
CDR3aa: CASSQIGELFF

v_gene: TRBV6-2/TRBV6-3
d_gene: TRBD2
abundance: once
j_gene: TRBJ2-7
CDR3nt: TGTGCCAGCAGCCCTAGCGGGAGGGGAACCTACGAGCAGTACTTC
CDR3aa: CASSPSGRGTYEQYF

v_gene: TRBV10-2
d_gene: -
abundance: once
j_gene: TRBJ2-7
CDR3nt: TGCGCCAGCAGTCCACTAGCTTCCGAGCAGTACTTC
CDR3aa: CASSPLASEQYF

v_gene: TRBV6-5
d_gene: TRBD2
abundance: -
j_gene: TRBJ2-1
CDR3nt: TGTGCCAGCAGTTACGCGGGAGATTACAATGAGCAGTTCTTC
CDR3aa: CASSYAGDYNEQFF

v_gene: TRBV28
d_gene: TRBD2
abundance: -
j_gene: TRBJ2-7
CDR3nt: TGTGCCAGCAGTTTATTGGGGGGGTTGGCGGGACCCGAGCAGTACTTC
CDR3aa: CASSLLGGLAGPEQYF

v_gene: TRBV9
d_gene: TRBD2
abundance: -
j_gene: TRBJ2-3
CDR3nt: TGTGCCAGCAGCGTAGCTCCTAGCGGGAGTTTCGATACGCAGTATTTT
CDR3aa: CASSVAPSGSFDTQYF

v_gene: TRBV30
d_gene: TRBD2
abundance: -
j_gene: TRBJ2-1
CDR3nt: TGTGCCTGGAGTAGGCCCGGGGGGGGGCGAGTGGACAATGAGCAGTTCTTC
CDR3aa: CAWSRPGGGRVDNEQFF